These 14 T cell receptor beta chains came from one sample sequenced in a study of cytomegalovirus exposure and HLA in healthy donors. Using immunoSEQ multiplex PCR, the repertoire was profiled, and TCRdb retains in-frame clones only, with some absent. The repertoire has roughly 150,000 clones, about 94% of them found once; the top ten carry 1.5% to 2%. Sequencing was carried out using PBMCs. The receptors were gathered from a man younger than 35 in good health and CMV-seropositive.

Written as DNA, the CDR3 is TGTGCCAGCAGCGCCACTAGCGGGAGGGAGGAGGAGCAGTTCTTC. Translated, it gives CASSATSGREEEQFF. This chain connects TRBV5-4 to TRBJ2-1, with 13 bases identical to TRBD2. CDR3 size: 15 residues. The germline V gene has CDR1 SGHNT and CDR2 YYREEE (reference sequence). J lost 10 bases, V lost 4 bases, and 8 bases had no gene match.

The CDR3 DNA sequence: TGTGCCAGTAGTCACCTTCAGAATTCTGGGGCCAACGTCCTGACTTTC. Its protein is CASSHLQNSGANVLTF. The J gene is TRBJ2-6, the V gene TRBV19; no clear D gene. V was shortened by 5 bases and J by 1 base, with 12 bases between the two germline ends. The germline CDR1 and CDR2 sequences are LNHDA and SQIVND (reference sequence). CDR3 length: 16 amino acids. The complete variable domain, with remaining parts taken from reference TRBV19 and TRBJ2-6, reads DGGITQSPKYLFRKEGQNVTLSCEQNLNHDAMYWYRQDPGQGLRLIYYSQIVNDFQKGDIAEGYSVSREKKESFPLTVTSAQKNPTAFYLCASSHLQNSGANVLTFGAGSRLTVL.

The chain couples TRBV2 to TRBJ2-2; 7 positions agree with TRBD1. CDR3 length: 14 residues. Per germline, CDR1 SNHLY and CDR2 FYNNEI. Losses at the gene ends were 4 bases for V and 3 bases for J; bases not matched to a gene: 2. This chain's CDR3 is CASSVQGDTGELFF. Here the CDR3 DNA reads TGTGCCAGCAGTGTTCAGGGGGACACCGGGGAGCTGTTTTTT.

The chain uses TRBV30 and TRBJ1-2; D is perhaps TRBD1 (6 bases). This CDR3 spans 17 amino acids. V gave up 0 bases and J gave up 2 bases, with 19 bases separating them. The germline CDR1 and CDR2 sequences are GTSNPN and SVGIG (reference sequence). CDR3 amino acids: CAWSVGGGGGFNYGYTF. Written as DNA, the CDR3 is TGTGCCTGGAGTGTTGGGGGCGGCGGGGGGTTCAACTATGGCTACACCTTC. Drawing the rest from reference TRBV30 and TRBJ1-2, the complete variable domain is SQTIHQWPATLVQPVGSPLSLECTVEGTSNPNLYWYRQAAGRGLQLLFYSVGIGQISSEVPQNLSASRPQDRQFILSSKKLLLSDSGFYLCAWSVGGGGGFNYGYTFGSGTRLTVV.

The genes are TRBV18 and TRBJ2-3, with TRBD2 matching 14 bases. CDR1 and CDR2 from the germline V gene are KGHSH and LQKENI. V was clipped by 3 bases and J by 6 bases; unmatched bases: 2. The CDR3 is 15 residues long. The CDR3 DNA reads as TGTGCCAGCTCACCGGGACTAGCGGGAGCGGATACGCAGTATTTT. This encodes CASSPGLAGADTQYF.

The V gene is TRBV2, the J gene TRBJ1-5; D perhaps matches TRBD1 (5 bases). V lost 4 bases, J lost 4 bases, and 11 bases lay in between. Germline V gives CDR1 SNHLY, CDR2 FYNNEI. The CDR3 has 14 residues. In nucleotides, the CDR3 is TGTGCCAGCAGTGTAAGGACATCTAATCAGCCCCAGCATTTT. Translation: CASSVRTSNQPQHF.

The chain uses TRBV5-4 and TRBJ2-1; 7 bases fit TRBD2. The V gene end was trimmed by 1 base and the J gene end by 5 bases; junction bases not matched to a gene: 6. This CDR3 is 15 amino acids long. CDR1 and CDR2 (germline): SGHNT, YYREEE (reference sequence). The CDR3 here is CASSLQLAIHNEQFF. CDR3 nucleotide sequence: TGTGCCAGCAGCTTGCAACTAGCGATCCACAATGAGCAGTTCTTC. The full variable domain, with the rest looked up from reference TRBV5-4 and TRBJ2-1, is ETGVTQSPTHLIKTRGQQVTLRCSSQSGHNTVSWYQQALGQGPQFIFQYYREEENGRGNFPPRFSGLQFPNYSSELNVNALELDDSALYLCASSLQLAIHNEQFFGPGTRLTVL.

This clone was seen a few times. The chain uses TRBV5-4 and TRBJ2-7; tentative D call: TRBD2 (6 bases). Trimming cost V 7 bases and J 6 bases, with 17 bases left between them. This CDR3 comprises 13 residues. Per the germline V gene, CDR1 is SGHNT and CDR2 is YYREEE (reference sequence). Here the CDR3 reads CASGPRGGVEQYF. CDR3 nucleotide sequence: TGTGCCAGCGGGCCGCGGGGCGGCGTCGAGCAGTACTTC.

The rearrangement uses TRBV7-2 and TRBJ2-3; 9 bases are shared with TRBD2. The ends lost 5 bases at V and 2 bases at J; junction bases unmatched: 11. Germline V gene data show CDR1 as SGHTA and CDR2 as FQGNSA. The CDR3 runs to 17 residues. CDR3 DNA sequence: TGTGCCAGCAGCCGGTCGGGGGGGGGACTAGCCACAGATACGCAGTATTTT. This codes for CASSRSGGGLATDTQYF.

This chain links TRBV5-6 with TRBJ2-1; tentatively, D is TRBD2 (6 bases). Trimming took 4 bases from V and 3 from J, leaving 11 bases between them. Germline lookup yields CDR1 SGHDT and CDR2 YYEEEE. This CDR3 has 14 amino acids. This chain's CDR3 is CASSHGSYYNEQFF. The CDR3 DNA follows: TGTGCCAGCAGCCACGGGAGTTACTACAATGAGCAGTTCTTC.

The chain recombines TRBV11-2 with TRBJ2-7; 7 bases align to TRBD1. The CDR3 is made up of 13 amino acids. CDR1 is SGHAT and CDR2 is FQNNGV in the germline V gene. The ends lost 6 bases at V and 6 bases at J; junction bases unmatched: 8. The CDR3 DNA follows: TGTGCCAGCAGTTCCGGGACAGTCCTCGAGCAGTACTTC. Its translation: CASSSGTVLEQYF.

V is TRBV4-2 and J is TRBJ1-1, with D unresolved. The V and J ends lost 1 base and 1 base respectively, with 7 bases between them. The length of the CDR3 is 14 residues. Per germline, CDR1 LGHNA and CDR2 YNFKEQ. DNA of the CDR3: TGTGCCAGCAGCCAAGTAGGAGGGAACACTGAAGCTTTCTTT. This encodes CASSQVGGNTEAFF.

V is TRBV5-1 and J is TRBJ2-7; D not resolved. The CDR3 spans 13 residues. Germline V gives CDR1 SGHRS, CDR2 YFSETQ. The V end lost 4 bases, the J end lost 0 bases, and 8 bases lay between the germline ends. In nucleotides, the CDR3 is TGCGCCAGCAGCCGCGCGAGCTCCTACGAGCAGTACTTC. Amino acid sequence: CASSRASSYEQYF.

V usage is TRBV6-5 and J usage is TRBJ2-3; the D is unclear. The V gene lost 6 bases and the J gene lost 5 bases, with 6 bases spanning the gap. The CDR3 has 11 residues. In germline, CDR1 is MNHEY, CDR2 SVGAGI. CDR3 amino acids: CASRREDTQYF. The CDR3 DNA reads TGTGCCAGCAGGAGAGAAGATACGCAGTATTTT.